This paragraph covers one T cell receptor (beta chain) sequence. Its antigen remains unidentified. The sample comes from a study of vaccination and CD4 T cells after COVID-19. Study-level information: Blood was drawn a median roughly 66 days post second dose, range 14 to 241.

Cultured CD4+ T cells had their DNA profiled by the Oncomine TCR Beta short-read assay. Cultured CD4+ T cells were the source of extracted genomic DNA. TCRdb redid the calling of the PCR reads with MiXCR, one entry per CDR3 protein. This sample has 10,000 to 15,000 distinct CDR3 sequences; 50% occur once, and the top ten carry roughly a third. This CDR3 has 16 amino acids. Germline V gene sequence: CDR1 SGHVS, CDR2 FQNEAQ. Trimming removed 4 bases at V and 0 bases at J, with 12 bases between. Treatment indicated: roughly ten-day PBMC culture with coronavirus spike peptide pools or control peptides (ViraFEST assay). ViraFEST used peptide pools to expand antigen-specific T cells and subsequently sequenced their TCRs.

The clonotype originates from a human donor who had recovered from COVID-19. The sample comprised CD4+ T cells from blood, cultured in vitro. The chain carries TRBV7-8 and TRBJ2-2, with D unclear. The CDR3 loop reads CASSSYLKSNTGELFF. CDR3 bases: TGTGCCAGCAGCTCTTACCTGAAATCGAACACCGGGGAGCTGTTTTTT.